The 20 T cell receptor beta chains given below trace back to one sample, sequenced in a study of blood T cell repertoires in COVID-19. TCRdb's table, derived via immunoSEQ multiplex PCR, lists solely in-frame clones and lacks some. Of 200,000 to 250,000 clones listed, roughly 87% were seen once; the top ten hold approximately 12%. Material: peripheral blood. These receptors were taken from a woman aged 18-30 years who had recovered from COVID-19.

This chain joins TRBV9 and TRBJ1-2, with 8 nucleotides matching TRBD1. V was clipped by 3 bases and J by 5 bases; unmatched bases: 6. In germline, CDR1 is SGDLS, CDR2 YYNGEE. This CDR3 has 14 amino acids. CDR3 coding DNA: TGTGCCAGCAGCGAAACAGGGGGGAGGTATGGCTACACCTTC. Translating gives CASSETGGRYGYTF.

The chain is built from TRBV29-1 and TRBJ1-1; TRBD1 might be the D (6 bases). V lost 5 bases and J 3 bases, leaving 10 bases between the germline ends. In germline, CDR1 is SQVTM, CDR2 ANQGSEA. This CDR3 contains 12 residues. CDR3 DNA sequence: TGCAGCGTTAACAGGGTCTACACTGAAGCTTTCTTT. Protein: CSVNRVYTEAFF. The variable domain in full, with the rest retrieved from reference TRBV29-1 and TRBJ1-1, is SAVISQKPSRDICQRGTSLTIQCQVDSQVTMMFWYRQQPGQSLTLIATANQGSEATYESGFVIDKFPISRPNLTFSTLTVSNMSPEDSSIYLCSVNRVYTEAFFGQGTRLTVV.

This chain links TRBV19 with TRBJ2-1, with TRBD2 identical over 8 bases. V shed 6 bases, J shed 5 bases, and the junction held 6 bases outside the gene matches. Germline CDR1 and CDR2: LNHDA and SQIVND (reference sequence). This CDR3 has 14 amino acids. The CDR3 loop is CASRLAGSHNEQFF. Written as DNA, the CDR3 is TGTGCCAGTAGATTAGCGGGATCCCACAATGAGCAGTTCTTC.

The V and J genes are TRBV21-1 and TRBJ2-1; TRBD2, the D gene given by the table, was not confirmed from the DNA. TRBV21-1 is classified as a pseudogene. The CDR3 has 16 residues. The CDR3 region is CASSKAGRVGYNEQFF. CDR3 DNA sequence: TGTGCCAGCAGCAAAGCAGGGAGAGTCGGCTACAATGAGCAGTTCTTC.

V usage is TRBV11-3 and J usage is TRBJ2-1; a weak D match, TRBD2 (6 bases). There are 14 residues in the CDR3. Germline lookup yields CDR1 SGHNT and CDR2 YENEEA. V was pared by 1 base and J by 2 bases, with 6 bases between. CDR3 bases: TGTGCCAGCAGCTTAGCGGGGGCCTACAATGAGCAGTTCTTC. Translating it yields CASSLAGAYNEQFF.

This clone was observed a single time. The chain links TRBV28 to TRBJ1-1; 8 bases fit TRBD1. CDR3 length: 14 amino acids. J lost 1 base, V lost 3 bases, and 1 base had no gene match. Germline CDR1 MDHEN, CDR2 SYDVKM. The CDR3 loop is CASSFQGANTEAFF. CDR3 DNA sequence: TGTGCCAGCAGTTTTCAGGGGGCGAACACTGAAGCTTTCTTT.

J is TRBJ1-4 and V is TRBV9, with TRBD1 matching 9 bases. Germline CDR1 is SGDLS and CDR2 is YYNGEE. There are 15 residues in the CDR3. Unmatched junction bases numbered 6, after V lost 3 bases and J lost 6 bases. CDR3 in DNA: TGTGCCAGCAGCGAATCCGGGACAGGGTATGAAAAACTGTTTTTT. This codes for CASSESGTGYEKLFF.

V and J are TRBV6-2 or TRBV6-3 and TRBJ1-2; D is unclear. CDR1 is MNHEY, CDR2 SVGEGT, per germline. V gave up 2 bases and J gave up 4 bases, with 8 bases separating them. The CDR3 consists of 13 residues. The chain's CDR3 is CASSYGHPYGYTF. Written as DNA, the CDR3 is TGTGCCAGCAGTTACGGGCACCCCTATGGCTACACCTTC.

The chain combines TRBV7-2 with TRBJ1-1; D remains unclear. Germline values: CDR1 SGHTA, CDR2 FQGNSA. This CDR3 comprises 15 residues. Trimming took off 3 bases at V and 5 bases at J, with 16 bases between the two ends. The CDR3 DNA reads TGTGCCAGCAGCTTTCGAGATCGTGGGAGAACTGAAGCTTTCTTT. Amino acids: CASSFRDRGRTEAFF. Complete variable domain (other parts from reference TRBV7-2 and TRBJ1-1): GAGVSQSPSNKVTEKGKDVELRCDPISGHTALYWYRQSLGQGLEFLIYFQGNSAPDKSGLPSDRFSAERTGGSVSTLTIQRTQQEDSAVYLCASSFRDRGRTEAFFGQGTRLTVV.

The chain employs TRBV28 and TRBJ2-5, with 10 bases fitting TRBD2. With V trimmed by 6 bases and J by 4 bases, 11 bases remained unmatched. Germline CDR1 reads MDHEN; CDR2 reads SYDVKM. The CDR3 runs 16 residues. The CDR3 nucleotides read TGTGCCAGCAGCCGCGTGGGCCTAGCGGGAGTAGAGACCCAGTACTTC. Protein product: CASSRVGLAGVETQYF.

This sequence joins TRBV11-2 and TRBJ2-7; TRBD2 matches at 9 bases. V shed 1 base and J 2 bases; nucleotides not matched to a gene: 12. The CDR3 loop spans 18 amino acids. Germline CDR1 is SGHAT and CDR2 is FQNNGV. CDR3 loop: CASSLGIAGEGGAYEQYF. CDR3 DNA: TGTGCCAGCAGCTTAGGGATAGCGGGAGAAGGAGGGGCCTACGAGCAGTACTTC.

The rearrangement joins TRBV19 to TRBJ1-1; D is unclear. Between the trimmed V and J ends, which lost 6 bases and 1 base, there was a span of 9 bases. Germline values: CDR1 LNHDA, CDR2 SQIVND (reference sequence). The CDR3 length is 13 residues. The CDR3: CASSRRGNTEAFF. The CDR3 DNA is TGTGCCAGTAGCCGACGGGGGAACACTGAAGCTTTCTTT.

This chain links TRBV7-2 with TRBJ2-7, with D possibly being TRBD1 (6 bases). The ends were cut back, 3 bases at V and 2 bases at J, with 11 bases in the middle. Germline V gene sequence: CDR1 SGHTA, CDR2 FQGNSA. The CDR3 is 14 amino acids. The CDR3 spells CASSFGQQTYEQYF. The CDR3, as DNA: TGTGCCAGCAGCTTTGGACAGCAGACCTACGAGCAGTACTTC.

J is TRBJ2-7 and V is TRBV5-1, with 9 bases fitting TRBD2. With 4 bases clipped from V and 5 bases from J, the junction kept 7 bases outside the gene matches. The CDR3 has 14 residues. CDR1 SGHRS and CDR2 YFSETQ come from the germline V gene. CDR3 sequence (DNA): TGCGCCAGCAGCCCCCGACTAGCGGAGGACGAGCAGTACTTC. Amino acid sequence: CASSPRLAEDEQYF.

A remark on this clone: This CDR3 is also generated by other DNA sequences in the sample. The chain combines TRBV5-1 with TRBJ1-2; a weak D match, TRBD1 (6 bases). Per germline, CDR1 SGHRS and CDR2 YFSETQ. The V end lost 4 bases, the J end lost 2 bases, and 9 bases lay between the germline ends. This CDR3 has 13 residues. In DNA, the CDR3 is TGCGCCAGCAGCCTCGGACAGAACTATGGCTACACCTTC. Translation: CASSLGQNYGYTF.

The chain employs TRBV20-1 and TRBJ1-5; D ambiguous. Germline values: CDR1 DFQATT, CDR2 SNEGSKA (reference sequence). Trimming stripped 3 bases from V and 1 base from J, with 16 bases between. This CDR3 is 16 amino acids long. The CDR3 is CSASVSFGVSNQPQHF. The CDR3 region has the DNA TGCAGTGCTAGTGTGAGTTTCGGGGTCAGCAATCAGCCCCAGCATTTT.

CDR3 in amino acids: CASRDGLAGTDTQYF. Written as DNA, the CDR3 is TGTGCCAGCAGGGACGGACTAGCGGGCACAGATACGCAGTATTTT. The rearrangement uses TRBV4-2 and TRBJ2-3; the match to TRBD2 covers 10 bases. V shed 6 bases, J shed 1 base, and the junction held 4 bases outside the gene matches. Germline V lookup: CDR1 LGHNA, CDR2 YNFKEQ. This CDR3 is 15 amino acids long.

Only one count was recorded for this clone. CDR3 in DNA: TGTGCCAGCAGTCTAGCGGGGGCCCACAATGAGCAGTTCTTC. It specifies CASSLAGAHNEQFF. The J gene is TRBJ2-1, the V gene TRBV6-2 or TRBV6-3; TRBD2 matches 10 bases. V lost 5 bases and J lost 5; bases outside the gene matches: 3. This CDR3 region has 14 residues. Germline V gene lookup returns CDR1 MNHEY and CDR2 SVGEGT.

The J gene is TRBJ2-1, the V gene TRBV14; possible D gene TRBD2, 6 bases. The CDR3 spans 17 residues. Deletions cut 3 bases from V and 0 bases from J, with 15 bases between. From germline, CDR1 is SGHDN and CDR2 FVKESK. CDR3 protein: CASSQGLRGSSYNEQFF. The CDR3 nucleotides read TGTGCCAGCAGCCAGGGCCTGCGGGGAAGCTCCTACAATGAGCAGTTCTTC.

The sample holds a few counts of this clone. The chain combines TRBV19 with TRBJ1-2, with 7 bases that match TRBD1. The CDR3 length is 12 residues. Per germline, CDR1 LNHDA and CDR2 SQIVND (reference sequence). The V segment lost 10 bases and the J segment 8 bases; nucleotides outside the gene matches: 10. CDR3: CATHRGSRGYTF. The DNA of the CDR3 is TGTGCCACTCACAGGGGTTCGAGGGGCTACACCTTC.